This entry is about one T cell receptor beta chain. These data come from a study of tumor and adjacent non-tumor tissue in lung cancer. Study overall: On average, productive TCRbeta reads reached 4 million to 5 million per sample.

The library came from three nested PCR rounds adapted from ARM-PCR protocols. TCRdb fed the multiplex PCR reads into MiXCR, producing one record per CDR3 protein. The sample shows 65,000 to 90,000 distinct CDR3 sequences, under 70% of them seen only once. The CDR3 runs 15 residues. The V gene lost 2 bases and the J gene lost 7 bases, with 16 bases spanning the gap. In germline, CDR1 is MNHNS, CDR2 SASEGT. No cell sorting was done before RNA was extracted from the tissue. Source material: lung tumor tissue. The chain has TRBV6-1 and TRBJ2-3, with D unclear. This receptor was identified in a woman aged 65 to 85 with non-small cell lung cancer. The CDR3 coding sequence is TGTGCCAGCAGTGAACCTACGGGTAGCAAACATACGCAGTATTTT. It translates to CASSEPTGSKHTQYF.